The clone carrying this TCR beta chain was counted once. The antigen is unknown. This entry is derived from a study of shared clonotypes between healthy human individuals. Study conclusions and caveats: In general, naive subsets displayed greater estimated richness than memory subsets did. Exclusively blood specimens were collected; tissue repertoires likely differ. The study found lower generation probabilities in non-shared clonotypes than in those shared by all four donors.

Profiling relied on immunoSEQ multiplex PCR, and the TCRdb table lists in-frame clones only, not all of them. Of about 2.3 million clones in the sample, 93% were seen once. The CDR3 runs to 15 residues. V was pared by 6 bases and J by 2 bases, with 17 bases between. Germline assignment: CDR1 SNHLY and CDR2 FYNNEI. The chain joins TRBV2 to TRBJ2-7; D perhaps matches TRBD2 (5 bases). Sequenced material: naive CD4+ T cells from PBMCs. Sample subset: CD45RA+ positively selected. The TCR comes from a man between 18 and 29 years old in good health. Some clones in this sample may be carry-over from other donors' samples. CDR3 sequence (DNA): TGTGCCAGCAGCCTAACGGCGTACGGGGCCTACGAGCAGTACTTC. This translates into CASSLTAYGAYEQYF.